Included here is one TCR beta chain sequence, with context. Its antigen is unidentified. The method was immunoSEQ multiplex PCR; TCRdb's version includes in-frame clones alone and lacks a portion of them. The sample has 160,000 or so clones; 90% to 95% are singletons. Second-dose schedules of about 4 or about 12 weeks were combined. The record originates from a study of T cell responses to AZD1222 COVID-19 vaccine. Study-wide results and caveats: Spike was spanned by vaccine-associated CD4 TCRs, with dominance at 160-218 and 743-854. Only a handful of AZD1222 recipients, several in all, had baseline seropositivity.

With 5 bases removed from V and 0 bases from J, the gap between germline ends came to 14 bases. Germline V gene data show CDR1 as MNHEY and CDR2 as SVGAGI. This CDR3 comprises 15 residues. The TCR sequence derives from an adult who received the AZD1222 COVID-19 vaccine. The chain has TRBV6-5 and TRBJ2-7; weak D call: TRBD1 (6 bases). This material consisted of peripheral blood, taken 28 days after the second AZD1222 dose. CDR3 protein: CASSPRGFNSYEQYF. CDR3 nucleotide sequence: TGTGCCAGCAGTCCTAGGGGGTTTAACTCCTACGAGCAGTACTTC.